This TCR beta chain was obtained from a study of T cells after yellow fever vaccination. Ten or more counts support this clonotype. Antigen unknown. One end of the junction is discordant with germline, which a read error may explain. The CDR3 covers 11 residues. CDR1 and CDR2 from the germline V gene are SGHVS and FQNEAQ. Broader study findings: Post-booster reappearance was seen for most primary-vaccination clones (about 96% CD4, around 90% CD8).

The 5'RACE template-switching step produced TCR cDNA and added a universal primer site and UMIs. Using its own MiXCR run on the 5' RACE reads, TCRdb lists one record per CDR3 protein. The profile shows about 140,000 distinct CDR3 sequences, roughly 8.2% of them singletons. The receptor was derived from a man younger than 40 who received the YFV17D yellow fever vaccine. This specimen consisted of CD4+ T cells sorted from PBMCs, obtained 5 days after the yellow fever booster vaccination. The chain combines TRBV7-8 with TRBJ2-3; 8 bases line up with TRBD2. DNA for the CDR3: TGTGCCAGCAGCTCCGGACTAGCAGCCAATTTT. The encoded protein is CASSSGLAANF.